The clone carrying this T cell receptor beta chain was observed a handful of times. This specimen comes from a study of molecular identifiers for immune sequencing clone quantification. In preparing bulk TCR libraries, previously described methods and listed TCR primers were used. A single record per CDR3 protein comes from TCRdb applying MiXCR to the PCR reads. This table has under 600,000 distinct CDR3 sequences, about a fifth appearing once. The CDR3 extends over 13 amino acids. V gave up 8 bases and J gave up 8 bases; unmatched junction bases: 9. The germline V gene encodes CDR1 SEHNR and CDR2 FQNEAQ (reference sequence).

Specimen: naive CD8+ T cells from blood, with Jurkat cell RNA spiked in. The subset was: FACS-sorted CD8+CD4-CCR7+CD45RA+ naive T cells. This rearrangement joins TRBV7-9 to TRBJ2-1, with TRBD2 matching over 7 bases. This clonotype was obtained from a human donor in good health. Some libraries in this study had Jurkat cell RNA spiked in. The CDR3 DNA is TGTGCCAGCGGTGCGGGGGAAGGGGATGAGCAGTTCTTC. Protein product: CASGAGEGDEQFF.